This TCR beta chain was sequenced in a study of blood T cell repertoires in COVID-19 (dated by TCRdb to the early 2020s). Study-wide context: Samples covering the acute and convalescent phases of COVID-19 were provided by collaborators in the United States, Italy and Spain. The prospective study material was composed of cDNA or gDNA derived from T cells, B-cell-depleted T cells, or PBMCs. Deeply sampled blood TCRbeta repertoires from subjects exposed to, actively infected with, or recovered from COVID-19 were included in the dataset. A freely available public database, intended as a resource for researchers studying the immune response to SARS-CoV-2, is where the repertoires were released. Samples were obtained from the ongoing ImmuneRACE study (first 160 participants) and from 1,254 subjects provided by 6 global collaborators. Nearly every sample came with metadata listing a de-identified subject ID, COVID-19 status, age in years and sex. Where available, HLA class I and class II types were taken from metadata supplied by the sample provider and were not determined by assay-based typing.

Results the study describes overall, beyond this receptor: The quantity of clinical and demographic metadata differed by source and by participant and was supplied without curation.

V is cut back by 8 bases and J by 1 base, with 3 bases in the junction unmatched. The CDR1 and CDR2 encoded by the germline V gene are KGHDR and SFDVKD. The CDR3 contains 13 residues, cysteine and phenylalanine counted. The kept DNA is CDR3 alone, 39 bases in frame from the first base. Whole blood was collected in K2EDTA tubes by collaborating institutions according to the institutions' own protocols. For TCRbeta analysis, collaborator samples were shipped as frozen whole blood, as isolated PBMCs, or as DNA extracted from either sample type. Comment on this clone: Its antigen remains unidentified. No much larger clonotype is one base removed from it; base qualities were not supplied.

The immunoSEQ Assay, a bias-controlled multiplex PCR, was used to amplify TCRbeta CDR3 regions from genomic DNA. On the authors' methods: Within the assay, amplification of reference gene primers was used to estimate how many nucleated cells each sample contained. Sequence reads were collapsed and filtered to measure the absolute abundance of every unique TCRbeta CDR3 rearrangement. Productive Simpson clonality was computed per sample as the square root of Simpson's diversity index over productive rearrangements. Not all clones reach the TCRdb copy of this immuneACCESS table, which keeps in-frame sequences only. Checked studies attribute under half of the gap to unresolved V genes and leave the rest unexplained. V and J calls and clone size are copied from that table; D and trimming were computed from the DNA. The sample table contains roughly 200,000 clones; only one count was recorded for around 82% of them. Approximately 9% of the sample comes from the top ten.

Material for sequencing was peripheral blood. The sequence was obtained from a man aged 35 to 55 with active or convalescent COVID-19. Recombination joined TRBV24-1 with TRBJ2-7; TRBD1 fits 8 bases in the junction. CDR3 protein: CATTGTGSYEQYF. The bases are TGTGCCACCACCGGGACAGGATCCTACGAGCAGTACTTC.